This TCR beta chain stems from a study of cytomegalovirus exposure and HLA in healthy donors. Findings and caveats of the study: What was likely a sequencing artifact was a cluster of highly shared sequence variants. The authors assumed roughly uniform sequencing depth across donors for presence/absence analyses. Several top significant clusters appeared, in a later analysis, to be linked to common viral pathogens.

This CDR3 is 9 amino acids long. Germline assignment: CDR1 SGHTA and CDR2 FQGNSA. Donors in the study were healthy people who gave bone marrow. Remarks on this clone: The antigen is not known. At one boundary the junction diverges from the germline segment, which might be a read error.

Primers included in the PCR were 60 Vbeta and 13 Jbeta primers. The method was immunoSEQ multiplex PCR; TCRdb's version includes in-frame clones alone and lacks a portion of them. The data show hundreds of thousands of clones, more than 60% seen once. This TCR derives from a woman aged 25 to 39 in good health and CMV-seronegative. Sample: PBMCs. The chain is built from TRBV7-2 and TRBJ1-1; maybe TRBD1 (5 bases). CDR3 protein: CASSSRTLF. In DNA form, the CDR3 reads TGTGCCAGCAGCTCCCGGACACTCTTT.